One and the same sample provided the 10 T cell receptor beta chains below, sequenced in a study of T-cell memory formation after mild COVID-19. MiXCR was run by TCRdb on the 5' RACE reads, yielding one entry per CDR3 protein. This sample has approximately 450,000 distinct CDR3 sequences; over 15% occur once, and the top ten carry about 12%. The material sequenced was PBMCs or a T cell subset sorted from them (not recorded which). These receptors all stem from an adult woman who had mild COVID-19 (a few samples of this study predate the infection). Cell type and time point are not known.

The chain has TRBV9 and TRBJ1-1, with 10 nucleotides matching TRBD1. V lost 4 bases to trimming and J lost 4 bases; unmatched junction nucleotides: 4. Germline V gene lookup returns CDR1 SGDLS and CDR2 YYNGEE. The CDR3 is made up of 14 amino acids. The CDR3 region is CASSTGTGVTEAFF. CDR3 DNA: TGTGCCAGCAGCACCGGGACAGGGGTCACTGAAGCTTTCTTT.

The chain has TRBV14 and TRBJ2-7; 9 nucleotides match TRBD1. V trimming: 0 bases; J trimming: 4 bases; junction bases outside the gene matches: 7. The V gene's germline CDR1 is SGHDN and CDR2 FVKESK. This CDR3 is built from 16 residues. In DNA, the CDR3 is TGTGCCAGCAGCCAAGATCGTGGGACAGGGTCGTACGAGCAGTACTTC. Its translation: CASSQDRGTGSYEQYF.

The rearrangement joins TRBV9 to TRBJ2-2; no clear D. The CDR3 has 13 amino acids. Germline V gene data show CDR1 as SGDLS and CDR2 as YYNGEE. The V and J ends lost 4 bases and 7 bases respectively, with 11 bases between them. The CDR3 spells CASSTSLIGELFF. CDR3 DNA sequence: TGTGCCAGCAGCACATCCCTAATCGGGGAGCTGTTTTTT.

The table lists this clonotype with a few counts. J is TRBJ2-5 and V is TRBV7-9; D possibly matches TRBD1 or TRBD2 (5 bases each). Looked up from germline, CDR1 is SEHNR and CDR2 is FQNEAQ (reference sequence). The CDR3 consists of 17 residues. Trimming cost V 6 bases and J 2 bases, with 22 bases left between them. The CDR3 reads CASSRISGTGDQETQYF. The CDR3 coding sequence is TGTGCCAGCAGTCGCATCAGTGGGACCGGGGATCAAGAGACCCAGTACTTC.

This clonotype was recorded at least ten times. This chain links TRBV29-1 with TRBJ1-2; the D is unclear. The V end was cut by 3 bases, the J end by 6 bases, with 11 bases between. The CDR3 spans 12 residues. Germline CDR1 is SQVTM and CDR2 is ANQGSEA. The CDR3 coding sequence is TGCAGCGTTGATGGGGTAGAGGATGGCTACACCTTC. It yields the protein CSVDGVEDGYTF.

This clonotype was recorded a few times. The V and J genes are TRBV25-1 and TRBJ2-3, with D possibly being TRBD1 (5 bases). Trimming removed 3 bases from V and 0 bases from J, with 13 bases in between. Germline CDR1 MGHDK, CDR2 SYGVNS. CDR3 length: 16 amino acids. CDR3 DNA: TGTGCCAGCAGTGATGGGGCGCTTGCTAGCACAGATACGCAGTATTTT. Translated: CASSDGALASTDTQYF.

The chain recombines TRBV10-3 with TRBJ2-7; D possibly uses TRBD1 or TRBD2 (5 bases each). Trimming shortened V by 2 bases and J by 4 bases, and 12 bases separated the two germline ends. Germline V gives CDR1 ENHRY, CDR2 SYGVKD. The CDR3 contains 14 residues. DNA for the CDR3: TGTGCCATCAGTGAGGGGACCCGTCCATACGAGCAGTACTTC. Protein product: CAISEGTRPYEQYF.

This rearrangement joins TRBV6-2 or TRBV6-3 to TRBJ1-2; TRBD1 is a possible D gene (5 bases). There are 13 residues in the CDR3. Germline CDR1 is MNHEY and CDR2 is SVGEGT. The V end was cut by 10 bases, the J end by 4 bases, with 16 bases between. Written as DNA, the CDR3 is TGTGCCATACAAAAGACAGACCGCTATGGCTACACCTTC. This gives the protein CAIQKTDRYGYTF.

This clonotype was counted many times. The chain has TRBV6-2 or TRBV6-3 and TRBJ2-1; 11 bases are a match to TRBD2. This CDR3 has 16 residues. V shed 5 bases and J 4 bases; nucleotides not matched to a gene: 7. Germline lookup yields CDR1 MNHEY and CDR2 SVGEGT. This chain's CDR3 is CASSRVAGGPYNEQFF. CDR3 coding DNA: TGTGCCAGCAGTCGCGTAGCGGGAGGGCCTTACAATGAGCAGTTCTTC.

This chain joins TRBV6-5 and TRBJ1-5; D is unresolved. This CDR3 region has 15 residues. The germline gives CDR1 MNHEY, CDR2 SVGAGI. V lost 0 bases to trimming and J lost 1 base, with 7 bases between them. CDR3 DNA: TGTGCCAGCAGTTACTCGAGTGTAAGCAATCAGCCCCAGCATTTT. Its protein product is CASSYSSVSNQPQHF.